This passage covers 21 T cell receptor beta chains from one sample sequenced in a study of regulatory T cells in long-lasting Graves disease. Assembly of TCR beta libraries relied on iRepertoire HTBI primers together with Arm-PCR of CDR3 regions. A single record per CDR3 protein comes from TCRdb applying MiXCR to the multiplex PCR reads. This repertoire shows approximately 350,000 distinct CDR3 sequences, about 10% found once; its top ten account for 15% to 20%. Regarding time point: newly diagnosed GD, antithyroid drugs for less than 3 months. Extracted RNA from PBMCs served as the source of the TCR library. These data were also filed under a second study, of T cells in Graves' hyperthyroidism and ophthalmopathy.

The specimen was peripheral blood mononuclear cells (PBMCs), collected at new diagnosis, from a patient treated with antithyroid drugs. These receptors all stem from a young woman with Graves disease.

The sample holds many counts of this clonotype. This rearrangement joins TRBV6-5 to TRBJ2-1; 8 bases are a match to TRBD2. Germline CDR1 and CDR2: MNHEY and SVGAGI. There are 13 residues in the CDR3. V gave up 3 bases and J gave up 9 bases; unmatched junction bases: 4. The CDR3 reads CASSYGGRSEQFF. DNA for the CDR3: TGTGCCAGCAGTTATGGCGGGAGGAGTGAGCAGTTCTTC.

This clonotype has at least ten counts. This sequence joins TRBV27 and TRBJ1-2, with 9 bases fitting TRBD1. The CDR3 spans 15 residues. V was clipped by 8 bases and J by 6 bases; unmatched bases: 13. CDR1 MNHEY and CDR2 SMNVEV come from the germline V gene (reference sequence). This CDR3 is CASRSIMTGGDGYTF. The CDR3 region has the DNA TGTGCCAGCCGCTCGATAATGACAGGGGGGGATGGCTACACCTTC.

This clonotype came up many times. The gene calls are TRBV6-1 and TRBJ1-5; D gene ambiguous. This CDR3 contains 14 residues. Germline V gene data show CDR1 as MNHNS and CDR2 as SASEGT. The germline V and J ends were trimmed by 6 bases and 0 bases, with 9 bases remaining between them. In DNA, the CDR3 is TGTGCCAGCAGGGGCAGGCCTAGCAATCAGCCCCAGCATTTT. As protein: CASRGRPSNQPQHF.

To note about this clonotype: This likely stems from a read error, as it lies one base from a far larger clone. V and J are TRBV30 and TRBJ2-5; 11 nucleotides agree with TRBD2. The J call may be in error: the DNA end matches TRBJ2-7 better. The CDR3 totals 14 residues. Germline V lookup: CDR1 GTSNPN, CDR2 SVGIG (reference sequence). CDR3 coding DNA: TGTGCCTGGGCTAGCGGGGGGAGGACCTACGAGCAGTACTTC. It specifies CAWASGGRTYEQYF.

There are many counts of this clonotype. V and J are TRBV6-2 or TRBV6-3 and TRBJ2-3; 11 nucleotides align to TRBD2. The CDR3 sequence is 18 residues long. The germline V gene encodes CDR1 MNHEY and CDR2 SVGEGT. The junction had 16 bases not matched to a gene; V was cut back by 6 bases and J by 5 bases. The CDR3 sequence is CASSQRGLAAPPRDTQYF. CDR3 nucleotide sequence: TGTGCCAGCAGCCAGCGGGGACTAGCGGCTCCACCCCGAGATACGCAGTATTTT.

The chain combines TRBV4-3 with TRBJ2-7, with 7 bases fitting TRBD2. V was clipped by 1 base and J by 2 bases; unmatched bases: 8. In germline, CDR1 is LGHNA, CDR2 YSLEER. There are 16 residues in the CDR3. The CDR3: CASSQGAEAGPYEQYF. The DNA for the CDR3 is TGCGCCAGCAGCCAAGGGGCGGAAGCGGGACCCTACGAGCAGTACTTC.

This clonotype was detected many times. This chain joins TRBV12-3 or TRBV12-4 and TRBJ1-1; D is perhaps TRBD1 (5 bases). The CDR3 consists of 13 residues. Trimming cost V 9 bases and J 4 bases, with 15 bases left between them. CDR3 protein: CASSIGERTEAFF. Written as DNA, the CDR3 is TGTGCCAGTAGCATAGGGGAGCGCACTGAAGCTTTCTTT.

This clonotype was observed many times. The J gene is TRBJ2-3, the V gene TRBV20-1, with TRBD2 matching over 9 bases. The germline CDR1 and CDR2 sequences are DFQATT and SNEGSKA (reference sequence). The CDR3 covers 17 residues. V shed 3 bases, J shed 0 bases, and the junction held 10 bases outside the gene matches. The CDR3 loop reads CSASLLSGGTSTDTQYF. The CDR3 DNA follows: TGCAGTGCTAGCCTCTTAAGCGGGGGGACTAGCACAGATACGCAGTATTTT.

The chain is built from TRBV2 and TRBJ2-5, with 10 nucleotides matching TRBD1. Germline V CDR1 and CDR2: SNHLY, FYNNEI. The junction had 9 bases not matched to a gene; V was cut back by 6 bases and J by 5 bases. There are 15 residues in the CDR3. The CDR3 sequence: CASSDRDRGDETQYF. The CDR3 region has the DNA TGTGCCAGCAGCGACCGGGACAGGGGAGACGAGACCCAGTACTTC.

This clonotype was detected many times. The chain uses TRBV15 and TRBJ2-3; D perhaps matches TRBD2 (6 bases). The CDR3 is 15 residues long. CDR1 LNHNV and CDR2 YYDKDF come from the germline V gene (reference sequence). V lost 5 bases to trimming and J lost 2 bases, with 14 bases between them. As DNA, the CDR3 is TGTGCCACCAGCGCCCCCGGGAGTTACACAGATACGCAGTATTTT. Translating it yields CATSAPGSYTDTQYF.

This clonotype was observed many times. The chain has TRBV28 and TRBJ1-2; D gene ambiguous. CDR1 is MDHEN and CDR2 is SYDVKM in the germline V gene. The CDR3 sequence is 12 residues long. For the CDR3, the DNA is TGTGCGGGCCGAAACACGCACTATGGCTACACCTTC. Amino acid sequence: CAGRNTHYGYTF.

This clonotype showed up many times. The rearrangement uses TRBV6-1 and TRBJ1-2; 8 nucleotides agree with TRBD1. The germline CDR1 and CDR2 sequences are MNHNS and SASEGT. Trimming at V came to 6 bases and at J to 6 bases, leaving 9 bases not matched to a gene. The CDR3 extends over 14 amino acids. The CDR3 sequence: CASRTGERWNGYTF. As DNA, the CDR3 is TGTGCCAGCAGGACAGGGGAGCGTTGGAATGGCTACACCTTC.

There are a few counts of this clonotype. As DNA, the CDR3 is TGTGCCAGCTCACCCTCGGCGGGAGGGCCCCGGGAGCTGTTTTTT. It is translated as CASSPSAGGPRELFF. This sequence joins TRBV18 and TRBJ2-2; 9 nucleotides match TRBD2. The CDR3 extends over 15 amino acids. Germline-derived CDR1 and CDR2 are KGHSH and LQKENI. V shed 3 bases, J shed 9 bases, and the junction held 8 bases outside the gene matches.

This clonotype has a count of ten or more. V usage is TRBV18 and J usage is TRBJ2-1; D gene unclear. Germline V gene lookup returns CDR1 KGHSH and CDR2 LQKENI. CDR3 length: 13 amino acids. With 2 bases removed from V and 6 bases from J, the gap between germline ends came to 8 bases. The CDR3 DNA sequence: TGTGCCAGCTCACCAACTTCCCGCAATGAGCAGTTCTTC. Translated: CASSPTSRNEQFF.

Concerning this clonotype: Possible read error: a much larger clone is one base away. This chain links TRBV11-3 with TRBJ2-2; D not certain. CDR1 SGHNT and CDR2 YENEEA come from the germline V gene. The CDR3 covers 16 residues. The CDR3 here is CASNLEGRGGTGELFF. The CDR3 DNA reads as TGTGCCAGCAACTTAGAAGGTAGAGGTGGCACCGGGGAGCTGTTTTTT.

In its sample, this clonotype was seen many times. The chain combines TRBV4-3 with TRBJ2-1, with 9 positions matching TRBD1. Germline V gene data show CDR1 as LGHNA and CDR2 as YSLEER. The CDR3 extends over 16 amino acids. V gave up 0 bases and J gave up 2 bases; unmatched junction bases: 2. The DNA for the CDR3 is TGCGCCAGCAGCCAAGATGGGACAGGGCCCTACAATGAGCAGTTCTTC. Translation: CASSQDGTGPYNEQFF.

A few counts support this clonotype. The CDR3 DNA is TGCAGTGCCTTGGGGGGACAGGGCCGCTCTGGGGCCAACGTCCTGACTTTC. Translated: CSALGGQGRSGANVLTF. The chain recombines TRBV20-1 with TRBJ2-6; the match to TRBD1 covers 9 bases. The CDR3 length is 17 residues. Germline V gives CDR1 DFQATT, CDR2 SNEGSKA (reference sequence). The ends lost 6 bases at V and 0 bases at J; junction bases unmatched: 9.

The V gene is TRBV10-3, the J gene TRBJ1-1; D gene ambiguous. The germline V gene encodes CDR1 ENHRY and CDR2 SYGVKD. This CDR3 is 12 amino acids long. The V end was cut by 4 bases, the J end by 11 bases, with 14 bases between. The CDR3 protein is CAISGPNDLAFF. In DNA form, the CDR3 reads TGTGCCATCAGTGGACCGAACGATTTGGCTTTCTTT.

In its sample, this clonotype was seen many times. This chain uses TRBV6-5 with TRBJ2-3, with TRBD2 as a possible D gene (6 bases). In germline, CDR1 is MNHEY, CDR2 SVGAGI. The V and J ends lost 2 bases and 6 bases respectively, with 12 bases between them. The CDR3 has 14 amino acids. The CDR3 DNA reads TGTGCCAGCAGTTACCACCGGACTACCGATACGCAGTATTTT. Protein sequence: CASSYHRTTDTQYF.

The chain couples TRBV7-2 to TRBJ2-1; 8 bases are a match to TRBD2. The germline V gene has CDR1 SGHTA and CDR2 FQGNSA. The CDR3 has 15 amino acids. The ends lost 5 bases at V and 2 bases at J; junction bases unmatched: 5. The CDR3 nucleotides read TGTGCCAGCAGCCGGCGGGGGGAGCCCTACAATGAGCAGTTCTTC. It translates to CASSRRGEPYNEQFF.

Concerning this clonotype: A much larger clone sits a single nucleotide away, making a read error possible. This chain links TRBV7-9 with TRBJ1-1, with D perhaps matching TRBD1 (6 bases). The V end was cut by 2 bases, the J end by 4 bases, with 23 bases between. This CDR3 is built from 18 residues. Per germline, CDR1 SEHNR and CDR2 FQNEAQ (reference sequence). The DNA for the CDR3 is TGTGCCAGCAGCTTAAGGGGGGCCCGTGTTGTTGTGGGCACTGAAGCTTTCTTT. It encodes CASSLRGARVVVGTEAFF.